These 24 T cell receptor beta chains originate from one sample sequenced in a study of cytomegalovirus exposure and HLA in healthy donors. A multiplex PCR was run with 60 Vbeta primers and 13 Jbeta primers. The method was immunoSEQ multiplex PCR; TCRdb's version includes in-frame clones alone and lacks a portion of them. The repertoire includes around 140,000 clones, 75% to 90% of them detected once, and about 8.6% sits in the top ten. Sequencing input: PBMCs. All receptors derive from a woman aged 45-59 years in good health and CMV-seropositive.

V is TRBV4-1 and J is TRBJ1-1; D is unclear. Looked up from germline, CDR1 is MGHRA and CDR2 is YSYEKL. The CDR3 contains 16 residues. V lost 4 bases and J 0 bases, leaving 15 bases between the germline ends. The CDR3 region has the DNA TGCGCCAGCAGCCCTATGGCGAACAGTATGAACACTGAAGCTTTCTTT. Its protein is CASSPMANSMNTEAFF.

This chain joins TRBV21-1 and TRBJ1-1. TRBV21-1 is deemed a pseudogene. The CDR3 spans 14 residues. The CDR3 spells CASSLSGGDTEAFF. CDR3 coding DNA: TGTGCCAGCAGCCTCAGTGGAGGCGACACTGAAGCTTTCTTT.

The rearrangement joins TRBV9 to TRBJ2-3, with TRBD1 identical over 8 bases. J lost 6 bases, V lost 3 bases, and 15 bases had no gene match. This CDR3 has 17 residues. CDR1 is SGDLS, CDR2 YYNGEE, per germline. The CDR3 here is CASSATQGAIYKDTQYF. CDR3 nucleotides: TGTGCCAGCAGCGCCACTCAGGGGGCTATATACAAGGATACGCAGTATTTT.

CDR3: CASSRGDRADNEQFF. CDR3 nucleotide sequence: TGTGCCAGCAGCCGGGGGGACAGGGCCGACAATGAGCAGTTCTTC. The rearrangement uses TRBV11-2 and TRBJ2-1; 9 positions agree with TRBD1. This CDR3 has 15 residues. CDR1 and CDR2 from the germline V gene are SGHAT and FQNNGV. V was clipped by 5 bases and J by 5 bases; unmatched bases: 7.

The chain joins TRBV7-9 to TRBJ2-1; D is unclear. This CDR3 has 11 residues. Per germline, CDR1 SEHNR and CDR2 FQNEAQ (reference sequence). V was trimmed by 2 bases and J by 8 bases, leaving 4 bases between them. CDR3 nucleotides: TGTGCCAGCAGCTTAAGCTATGAGCAGTTCTTC. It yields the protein CASSLSYEQFF. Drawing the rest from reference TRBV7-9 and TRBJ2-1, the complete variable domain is DTGVSQNPRHKITKRGQNVTFRCDPISEHNRLYWYRQTLGQGPEFLTYFQNEAQLEKSRLLSDRFSAERPKGSFSTLEIQRTEQGDSAMYLCASSLSYEQFFGPGTRLTVL.

CDR3 sequence (DNA): TGTGCCTGGAGTGTCTCAGGACAGGGTGACGATCAGCCCCAGCATTTT. It specifies CAWSVSGQGDDQPQHF. The gene calls are TRBV30 and TRBJ1-5; 8 nucleotides match TRBD1. The CDR3 contains 16 residues. J was trimmed by 5 bases and V by 0 bases; bases with no gene match: 9. Germline assignment: CDR1 GTSNPN and CDR2 SVGIG (reference sequence).

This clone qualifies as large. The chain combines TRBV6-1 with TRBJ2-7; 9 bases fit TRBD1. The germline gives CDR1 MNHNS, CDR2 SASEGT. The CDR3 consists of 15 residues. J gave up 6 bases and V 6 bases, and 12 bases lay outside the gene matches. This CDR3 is CASSESLGQGSEQYF. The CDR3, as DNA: TGTGCCAGCAGCGAAAGCCTGGGACAGGGTAGCGAGCAGTACTTC.

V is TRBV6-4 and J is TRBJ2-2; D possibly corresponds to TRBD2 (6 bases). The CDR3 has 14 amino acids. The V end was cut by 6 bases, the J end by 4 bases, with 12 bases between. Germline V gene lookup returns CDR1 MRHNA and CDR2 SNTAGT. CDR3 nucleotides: TGTGCCAGCAGCCGGGACTTTACCACCGGGGAGCTGTTTTTT. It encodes CASSRDFTTGELFF.

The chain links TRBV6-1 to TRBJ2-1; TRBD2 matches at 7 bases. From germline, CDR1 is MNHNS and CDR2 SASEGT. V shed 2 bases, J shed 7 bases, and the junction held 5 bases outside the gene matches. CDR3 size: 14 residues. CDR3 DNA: TGTGCCAGCAGTGAACAGGGAGGGTCTAATGAGCAGTTCTTC. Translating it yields CASSEQGGSNEQFF.

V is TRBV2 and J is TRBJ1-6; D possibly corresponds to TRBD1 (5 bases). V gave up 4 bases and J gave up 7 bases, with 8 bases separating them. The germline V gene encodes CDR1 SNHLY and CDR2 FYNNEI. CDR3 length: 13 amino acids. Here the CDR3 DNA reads TGTGCCAGCAGTGTAGGGGTGAATTCACCCCTCCACTTT. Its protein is CASSVGVNSPLHF.

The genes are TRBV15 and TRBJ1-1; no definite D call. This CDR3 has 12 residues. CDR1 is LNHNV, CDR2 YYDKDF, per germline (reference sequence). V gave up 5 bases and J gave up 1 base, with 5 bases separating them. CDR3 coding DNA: TGTGCCACCAGCGTCCAGAACACTGAAGCTTTCTTT. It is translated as CATSVQNTEAFF. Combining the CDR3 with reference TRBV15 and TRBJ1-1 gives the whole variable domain DAMVIQNPRYQVTQFGKPVTLSCSQTLNHNVMYWYQQKSSQAPKLLFHYYDKDFNNEADTPDNFQSRRPNTSFCFLDIRSPGLGDTAMYLCATSVQNTEAFFGQGTRLTVV.

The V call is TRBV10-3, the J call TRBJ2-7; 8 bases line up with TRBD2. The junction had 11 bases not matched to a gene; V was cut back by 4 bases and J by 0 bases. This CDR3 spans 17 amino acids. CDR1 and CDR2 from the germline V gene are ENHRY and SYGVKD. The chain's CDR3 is CAISGDGGGTLSYEQYF. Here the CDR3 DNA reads TGTGCCATCAGTGGGGACGGCGGGGGGACTCTCTCCTACGAGCAGTACTTC.

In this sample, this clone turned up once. DNA of the CDR3: TGTGCCAGCAGACAGAATCATGAAAAACTGTTTTTT. It is translated as CASRQNHEKLFF. The chain carries TRBV19 and TRBJ1-4, with D possibly TRBD1 on 5 matching bases. V lost 9 bases and J 6 bases, leaving 11 bases between the germline ends. Germline loops: CDR1 LNHDA, CDR2 SQIVND (reference sequence). The CDR3 extends over 12 amino acids.

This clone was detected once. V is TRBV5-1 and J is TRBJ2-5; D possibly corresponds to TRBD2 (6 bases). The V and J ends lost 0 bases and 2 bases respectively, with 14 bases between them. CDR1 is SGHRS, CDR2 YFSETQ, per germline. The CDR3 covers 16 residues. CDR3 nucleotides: TGCGCCAGCAGCTTGGGGGGAGAAGCGGGTCAAGAGACCCAGTACTTC. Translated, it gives CASSLGGEAGQETQYF. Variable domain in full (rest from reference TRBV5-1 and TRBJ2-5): KAGVTQTPRYLIKTRGQQVTLSCSPISGHRSVSWYQQTPGQGLQFLFEYFSETQRNKGNFPGRFSGRQFSNSRSEMNVSTLELGDSALYLCASSLGGEAGQETQYFGPGTRLLVL.

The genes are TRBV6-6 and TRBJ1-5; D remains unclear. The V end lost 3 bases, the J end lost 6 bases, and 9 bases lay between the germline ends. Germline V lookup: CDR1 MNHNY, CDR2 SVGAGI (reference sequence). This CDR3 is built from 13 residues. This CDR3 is CASSYRGFQPQHF. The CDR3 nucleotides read TGTGCCAGCAGTTATCGTGGCTTTCAGCCCCAGCATTTT.

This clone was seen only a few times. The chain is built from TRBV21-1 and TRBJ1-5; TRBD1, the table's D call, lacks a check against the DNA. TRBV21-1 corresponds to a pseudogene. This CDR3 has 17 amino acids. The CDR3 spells CASSKEGRVDSNQPQHF. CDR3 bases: TGTGCCAGCAGCAAAGAGGGCAGGGTGGATAGCAATCAGCCCCAGCATTTT.

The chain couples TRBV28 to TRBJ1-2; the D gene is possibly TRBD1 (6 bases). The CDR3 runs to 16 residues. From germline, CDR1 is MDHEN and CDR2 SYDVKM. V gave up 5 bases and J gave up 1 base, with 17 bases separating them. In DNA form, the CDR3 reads TGTGCCAGCAGTGGTCAACAGGGATTGGGTAACTATGGCTACACCTTC. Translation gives CASSGQQGLGNYGYTF.

The CDR3 DNA follows: TGCGCCAGCAGCGTCGGGACTCCTAACACCGGGGAGCTGTTTTTT. As protein: CASSVGTPNTGELFF. The chain recombines TRBV5-1 with TRBJ2-2, with D perhaps matching TRBD2 (6 bases). Germline V gene data show CDR1 as SGHRS and CDR2 as YFSETQ. The CDR3 runs 15 residues. V was cut by 4 bases and J by 2 bases, with 12 bases left in between.

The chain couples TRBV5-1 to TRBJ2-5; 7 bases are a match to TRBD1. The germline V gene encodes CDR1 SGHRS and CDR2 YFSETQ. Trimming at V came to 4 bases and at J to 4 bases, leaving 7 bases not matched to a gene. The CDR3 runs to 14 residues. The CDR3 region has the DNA TGCGCCAGCAGCCAACAGGGGTCCAGAGAGACCCAGTACTTC. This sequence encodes CASSQQGSRETQYF.

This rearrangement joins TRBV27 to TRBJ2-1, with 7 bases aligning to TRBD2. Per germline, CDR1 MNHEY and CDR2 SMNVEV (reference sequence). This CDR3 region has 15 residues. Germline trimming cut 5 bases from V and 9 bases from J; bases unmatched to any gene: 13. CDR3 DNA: TGTGCCAGCAGTGACCGGGACTACATCCAACTTGAGCAGTTCTTC. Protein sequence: CASSDRDYIQLEQFF.

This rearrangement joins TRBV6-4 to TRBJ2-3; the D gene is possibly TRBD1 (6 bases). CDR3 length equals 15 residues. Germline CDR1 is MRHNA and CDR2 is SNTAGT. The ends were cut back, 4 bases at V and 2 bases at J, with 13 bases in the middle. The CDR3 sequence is CASSVSGADTDTQYF. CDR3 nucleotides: TGTGCCAGCAGTGTCTCAGGGGCCGACACAGATACGCAGTATTTT.

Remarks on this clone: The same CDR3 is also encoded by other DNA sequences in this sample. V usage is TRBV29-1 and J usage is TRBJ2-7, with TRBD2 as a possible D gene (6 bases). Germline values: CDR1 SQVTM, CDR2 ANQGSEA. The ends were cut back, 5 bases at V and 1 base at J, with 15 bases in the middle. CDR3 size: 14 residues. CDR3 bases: TGCAGCGTTCAGGGACTGGCGGGGTCCTACGAGCAGTACTTC. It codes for CSVQGLAGSYEQYF.

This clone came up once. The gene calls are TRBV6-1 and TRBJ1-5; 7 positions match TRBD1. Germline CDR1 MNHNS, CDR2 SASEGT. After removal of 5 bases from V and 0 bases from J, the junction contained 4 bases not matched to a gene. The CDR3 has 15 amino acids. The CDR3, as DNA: TGTGCCAGCAGTCCGGGGGACAGTAGCAATCAGCCCCAGCATTTT. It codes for CASSPGDSSNQPQHF.

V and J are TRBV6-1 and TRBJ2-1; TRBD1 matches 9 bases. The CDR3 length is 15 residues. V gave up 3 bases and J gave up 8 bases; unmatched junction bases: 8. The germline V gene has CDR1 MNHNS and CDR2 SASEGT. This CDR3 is CASSELVQGADEQFF. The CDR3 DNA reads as TGTGCCAGCAGTGAGTTAGTACAGGGGGCAGATGAGCAGTTCTTC.